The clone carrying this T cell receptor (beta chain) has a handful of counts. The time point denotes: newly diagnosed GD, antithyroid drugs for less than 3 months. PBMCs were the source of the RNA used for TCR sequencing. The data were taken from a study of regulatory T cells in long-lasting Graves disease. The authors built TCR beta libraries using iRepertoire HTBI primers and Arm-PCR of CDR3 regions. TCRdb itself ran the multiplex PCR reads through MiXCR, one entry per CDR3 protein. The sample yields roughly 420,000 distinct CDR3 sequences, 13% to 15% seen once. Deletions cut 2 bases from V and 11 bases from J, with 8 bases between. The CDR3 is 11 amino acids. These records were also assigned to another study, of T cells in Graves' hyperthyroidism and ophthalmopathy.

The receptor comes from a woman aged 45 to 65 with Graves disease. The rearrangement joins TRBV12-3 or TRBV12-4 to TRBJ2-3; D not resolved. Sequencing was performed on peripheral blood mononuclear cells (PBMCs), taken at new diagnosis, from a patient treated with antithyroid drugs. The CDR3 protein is CASSLNWGQYF. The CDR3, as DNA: TGTGCCAGCAGTTTAAATTGGGGGCAGTATTTT.